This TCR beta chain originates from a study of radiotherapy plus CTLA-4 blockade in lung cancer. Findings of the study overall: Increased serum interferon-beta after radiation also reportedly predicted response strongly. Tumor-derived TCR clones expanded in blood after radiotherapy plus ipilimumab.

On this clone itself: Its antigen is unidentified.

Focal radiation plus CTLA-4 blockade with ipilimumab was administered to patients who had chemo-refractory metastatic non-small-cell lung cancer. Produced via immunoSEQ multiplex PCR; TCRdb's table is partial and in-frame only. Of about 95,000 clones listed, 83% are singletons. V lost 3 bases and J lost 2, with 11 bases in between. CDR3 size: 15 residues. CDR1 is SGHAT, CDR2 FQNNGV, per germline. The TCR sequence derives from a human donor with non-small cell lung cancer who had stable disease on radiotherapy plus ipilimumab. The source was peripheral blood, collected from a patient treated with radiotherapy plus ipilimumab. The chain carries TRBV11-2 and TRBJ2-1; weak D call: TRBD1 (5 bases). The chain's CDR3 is CASSLTVLTYNEQFF. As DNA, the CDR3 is TGTGCCAGCAGCTTGACAGTCTTAACCTACAATGAGCAGTTCTTC.